Listed below are T cell receptor beta chains from one sample, sequenced in a study of cytomegalovirus exposure and HLA in healthy donors. The method was immunoSEQ multiplex PCR; TCRdb's version includes in-frame clones alone and lacks a portion of them. Of about 160,000 clones listed, roughly 72% are singletons. The specimen was PBMCs. The source is a man in his forties in good health and CMV-seropositive. Each CDR3 is given with its conserved first and last residue. The order of the fields is CDR3 length, V gene, J gene, CDR3 protein.

cdr3_length: 14
v_call: TRBV7-9
j_call: TRBJ1-1
cdr3_aa: CASSLTGTNTEAFF

cdr3_length: 16
v_call: TRBV4-1
j_call: TRBJ1-2
cdr3_aa: CASSQEVAGGDYGYTF

cdr3_length: 11
v_call: TRBV30
j_call: TRBJ2-7
cdr3_aa: CAWSPGYEQYF

cdr3_length: 14
v_call: TRBV15
j_call: TRBJ2-1
cdr3_aa: CATSREGPINEQFF

cdr3_length: 15
v_call: TRBV18
j_call: TRBJ2-7
cdr3_aa: CASSPFFRGNYEQYF

cdr3_length: 15
v_call: TRBV13
j_call: TRBJ2-1
cdr3_aa: CASSPPRGRRNEQFF

cdr3_length: 15
v_call: TRBV4-3
j_call: TRBJ2-2
cdr3_aa: CASSPRSSDTGELFF

cdr3_length: 15
v_call: TRBV7-3
j_call: TRBJ2-3
cdr3_aa: CASSPTAELTDTQYF

cdr3_length: 15
v_call: TRBV5-4
j_call: TRBJ2-1
cdr3_aa: CASSSDNTAYNEQFF

cdr3_length: 16
v_call: TRBV6-1
j_call: TRBJ2-7
cdr3_aa: CASSEAASGGVGEQYF

cdr3_length: 13
v_call: TRBV4-1
j_call: TRBJ2-1
cdr3_aa: CASSQDSYNEQFF

cdr3_length: 13
v_call: TRBV19
j_call: TRBJ1-5
cdr3_aa: CASSIRGNQPQHF

cdr3_length: 15
v_call: TRBV4-2
j_call: TRBJ1-5
cdr3_aa: CASSPQDRNNQPQHF

cdr3_length: 14
v_call: TRBV5-6
j_call: TRBJ1-1
cdr3_aa: CASSPGRGNTEAFF

cdr3_length: 14
v_call: TRBV2
j_call: TRBJ2-3
cdr3_aa: CASTWTGGADTQYF

cdr3_length: 15
v_call: TRBV7-8
j_call: TRBJ1-1
cdr3_aa: CASSSGTGGGTEAFF

cdr3_length: 16
v_call: TRBV7-9
j_call: TRBJ2-7
cdr3_aa: CASIELGTGSSYEQYF

cdr3_length: 15
v_call: TRBV7-9
j_call: TRBJ2-5
cdr3_aa: CASSQGTRRKETQYF

cdr3_length: 16
v_call: TRBV27
j_call: TRBJ1-3
cdr3_aa: CASSPRDRSSGNTIYF

cdr3_length: 16
v_call: TRBV2
j_call: TRBJ1-2
cdr3_aa: CASSEGGGRGFYGYTF

cdr3_length: 13
v_call: TRBV10-3
j_call: TRBJ2-2
cdr3_aa: CAIGDSNTGELFF

cdr3_length: 15
v_call: TRBV5-1
j_call: TRBJ2-1
cdr3_aa: CASSLGGGVNNEQFF

cdr3_length: 13
v_call: TRBV6-1
j_call: TRBJ1-6
cdr3_aa: CASSDRVNSPLHF

cdr3_length: 13
v_call: TRBV6-1
j_call: TRBJ2-7
cdr3_aa: CASRDRGSYEQYF

cdr3_length: 15
v_call: TRBV9
j_call: TRBJ2-7
cdr3_aa: CASSVVRDYSYEQYF

cdr3_length: 15
v_call: TRBV4-3
j_call: TRBJ1-2
cdr3_aa: CASSQDEGGARGYTF

cdr3_length: 14
v_call: TRBV6-6
j_call: TRBJ2-7
cdr3_aa: CASSSHGGTYEQYF

cdr3_length: 14
v_call: TRBV7-3
j_call: TRBJ1-1
cdr3_aa: CASSSTGMNTEAFF

cdr3_length: 15
v_call: TRBV6-1
j_call: TRBJ1-1
cdr3_aa: CASSSSGGQNTEAFF

cdr3_length: 15
v_call: TRBV7-8
j_call: TRBJ1-2
cdr3_aa: CASGFRDRPNYGYTF

cdr3_length: 15
v_call: TRBV15
j_call: TRBJ2-2
cdr3_aa: CATSRDHGLTGELFF

cdr3_length: 15
v_call: TRBV6-6
j_call: TRBJ1-6
cdr3_aa: CASRRDRGLNSPLHF

cdr3_length: 15
v_call: TRBV5-1
j_call: TRBJ1-4
cdr3_aa: CASSLVPRGDEKLFF

cdr3_length: 11
v_call: TRBV29-1
j_call: TRBJ2-3
cdr3_aa: CSVGLTDTQYF

cdr3_length: 13
v_call: TRBV5-1
j_call: TRBJ2-2
cdr3_aa: CASSWSQGGELFF

cdr3_length: 13
v_call: TRBV27
j_call: TRBJ1-1
cdr3_aa: CASSKGLNTEAFF

cdr3_length: 16
v_call: TRBV7-2
j_call: TRBJ1-6
cdr3_aa: CASSSGGTGARSPLHF

cdr3_length: 12
v_call: TRBV19
j_call: TRBJ1-1
cdr3_aa: CASSEMNTEAFF

cdr3_length: 14
v_call: TRBV9
j_call: TRBJ2-2
cdr3_aa: CASSSWTVTGELFF

cdr3_length: 15
v_call: TRBV7-6
j_call: TRBJ1-5
cdr3_aa: CASSLAEGSNQPQHF

cdr3_length: 13
v_call: TRBV30
j_call: TRBJ2-3
cdr3_aa: CAWSDLQIGTQYF

cdr3_length: 13
v_call: TRBV15
j_call: TRBJ2-5
cdr3_aa: CATGLVRSETQYF

cdr3_length: 16
v_call: TRBV6-6
j_call: TRBJ2-3
cdr3_aa: CASTVPPGGETDTQYF

cdr3_length: 14
v_call: TRBV10-3
j_call: TRBJ2-7
cdr3_aa: CAIKDSGSSYEQYF

cdr3_length: 13
v_call: TRBV30
j_call: TRBJ1-3
cdr3_aa: CALSPGNGNTIYF

cdr3_length: 12
v_call: TRBV4-3
j_call: TRBJ1-1
cdr3_aa: CASSQAGTEAFF

cdr3_length: 14
v_call: TRBV6-1
j_call: TRBJ1-3
cdr3_aa: CASSEWGGRNTIYF

cdr3_length: 15
v_call: TRBV9
j_call: TRBJ1-3
cdr3_aa: CASSRRTGEGNTIYF

cdr3_length: 14
v_call: TRBV6-5
j_call: TRBJ1-1
cdr3_aa: CASSNQGPGTEAFF

cdr3_length: 16
v_call: TRBV10-3
j_call: TRBJ2-5
cdr3_aa: CAISTSGGDVQETQYF

cdr3_length: 17
v_call: TRBV5-6
j_call: TRBJ1-6
cdr3_aa: CASSLVRGGGLRSPLHF

cdr3_length: 15
v_call: TRBV5-1
j_call: TRBJ2-1
cdr3_aa: CASSLAGQGYNEQFF

cdr3_length: 17
v_call: TRBV14
j_call: TRBJ1-6
cdr3_aa: CASSQARGAFYNSPLHF

cdr3_length: 14
v_call: TRBV27
j_call: TRBJ1-1
cdr3_aa: CASSLLGQDYEAFF

cdr3_length: 16
v_call: TRBV5-1
j_call: TRBJ2-3
cdr3_aa: CASSSLLADSTDTQYF